A single sample is the source of the 18 T cell receptor beta chains below, sequenced in a study of CD8 T cells in Susac syndrome. When the RNA was reverse transcribed, random hexamers were used with an input of roughly 0.45 to 1 ug. TCRdb itself ran the immunoSEQ multiplex PCR reads through MiXCR, one entry per CDR3 protein. The table includes approximately 130,000 distinct CDR3 sequences, around 91% detected once. Sequencing was performed on CD8+ T cells from PBMCs. The receptor source for this set is a human donor with multiple sclerosis.

This rearrangement joins TRBV19 to TRBJ1-1; D gene uncertain. CDR1 LNHDA and CDR2 SQIVND come from the germline V gene (reference sequence). The germline V and J ends were trimmed by 1 base and 5 bases, with 5 bases remaining between them. This CDR3 region has 12 residues. The CDR3 sequence is CASSIGKTEAFF. CDR3 nucleotide sequence: TGTGCCAGTAGTATAGGCAAAACTGAAGCTTTCTTT.

A single count supports this clonotype. The chain links TRBV7-9 to TRBJ2-1; 10 bases line up with TRBD1. Germline lookup yields CDR1 SEHNR and CDR2 FQNEAQ (reference sequence). Trimming removed 4 bases from V and 10 bases from J; junction bases left unmatched: 13. The CDR3 extends over 16 amino acids. DNA for the CDR3: TGTGCCAGCAGCTCCGCTGGACAGGGGGTCCTAGACGAGCAGTTCTTC. This encodes CASSSAGQGVLDEQFF. Full variable domain (rest looked up from reference TRBV7-9 and TRBJ2-1): DTGVSQNPRHKITKRGQNVTFRCDPISEHNRLYWYRQTLGQGPEFLTYFQNEAQLEKSRLLSDRFSAERPKGSFSTLEIQRTEQGDSAMYLCASSSAGQGVLDEQFFGPGTRLTVL.

The chain carries TRBV30 and TRBJ2-1; D ambiguous. Trimming took off 2 bases at V and 10 bases at J, with 6 bases between the two ends. The V gene's germline CDR1 is GTSNPN and CDR2 SVGIG (reference sequence). The length of the CDR3 is 10 residues. CDR3 protein: CAWSFGEQFF. As DNA, the CDR3 is TGTGCCTGGAGTTTTGGGGAGCAGTTCTTC.

In its sample, this clonotype was seen once. The chain links TRBV6-5 to TRBJ2-7; tentative D call: TRBD2 (6 bases). Per the germline V gene, CDR1 is MNHEY and CDR2 is SVGAGI. The length of the CDR3 is 15 residues. V shed 0 bases and J shed 0 bases, with 9 bases lying between them. This CDR3 is CASSYSAGSSYEQYF. The CDR3 nucleotides are TGTGCCAGCAGTTACTCGGCGGGGAGCTCCTACGAGCAGTACTTC.

V gene TRBV27 combines with J gene TRBJ1-1, with D tentatively TRBD1 (5 bases). Trimming cost V 4 bases and J 5 bases, with 11 bases left between them. The CDR3 runs to 13 residues. Per germline, CDR1 MNHEY and CDR2 SMNVEV (reference sequence). CDR3 amino acids: CASSSLGGTEAFF. DNA of the CDR3: TGTGCCAGCAGTTCCCTTGGGGGAACTGAAGCTTTCTTT.

The chain links TRBV3-1 to TRBJ2-7; 10 bases line up with TRBD2. CDR1 and CDR2 (germline): LGHDT, YNNKEL (reference sequence). V lost 3 bases to trimming and J lost 7 bases; unmatched junction nucleotides: 9. This CDR3 has 15 amino acids. This CDR3 reads CASSQLAGESGEQYF. Written as DNA, the CDR3 is TGTGCCAGCAGCCAGCTAGCGGGAGAGTCGGGGGAGCAGTACTTC.

This chain connects TRBV5-6 to TRBJ1-1; D unresolved. CDR1 is SGHDT and CDR2 is YYEEEE in the germline V gene. Trimming took off 4 bases at V and 0 bases at J, with 13 bases between the two ends. The CDR3 totals 15 residues. The CDR3, as DNA: TGTGCCAGCAGCCCGATCCCCGTTATGAACACTGAAGCTTTCTTT. Translating gives CASSPIPVMNTEAFF.

The V call is TRBV20-1, the J call TRBJ2-1, with D unresolved. Germline V gives CDR1 DFQATT, CDR2 SNEGSKA (reference sequence). The CDR3 consists of 15 residues. Trimming left V 3 bases short and J 5 bases short, with 17 bases between. This CDR3 is CSARETRASNNEQFF. CDR3 bases: TGCAGTGCTAGGGAAACCCGGGCCTCTAACAATGAGCAGTTCTTC.

The V call is TRBV7-9, the J call TRBJ2-5; a possible D gene is TRBD2 (6 bases). From germline, CDR1 is SEHNR and CDR2 FQNEAQ (reference sequence). CDR3 length: 15 amino acids. V lost 0 bases, J lost 0 bases, and 8 bases lay in between. CDR3 sequence: CASSLAGLYQETQYF. The CDR3 coding sequence is TGTGCCAGCAGCTTAGCGGGACTGTACCAAGAGACCCAGTACTTC.

The CDR3 nucleotides are TGCAGCGTTTATGGCAGTACCTACGAGCAGTACTTC. Encoded protein: CSVYGSTYEQYF. The chain joins TRBV29-1 to TRBJ2-7; D gene uncertain. This CDR3 is built from 12 residues. Germline V CDR1 and CDR2: SQVTM, ANQGSEA. V dropped 5 bases and J dropped 2 bases, with 10 bases sitting between them.

V gene TRBV27 combines with J gene TRBJ2-2, with TRBD1 matching 9 bases. The germline V gene has CDR1 MNHEY and CDR2 SMNVEV (reference sequence). The CDR3 extends over 16 amino acids. V trimming: 9 bases; J trimming: 4 bases; junction bases outside the gene matches: 12. The CDR3 region is CASHPTGGIGTGELFF. DNA of the CDR3: TGTGCCAGTCACCCGACAGGGGGAATAGGCACCGGGGAGCTGTTTTTT.

This chain links TRBV6-5 with TRBJ2-7; D not certain. The CDR3 spans 15 residues. Trimming cost V 4 bases and J 1 base, with 14 bases left between them. Looked up from germline, CDR1 is MNHEY and CDR2 is SVGAGI. In DNA, the CDR3 is TGTGCCAGCAGTTCCGCTAAGTCGATTTCCTACGAGCAGTACTTC. This codes for CASSSAKSISYEQYF.

This rearrangement joins TRBV20-1 to TRBJ2-7; D gene unclear. This CDR3 has 13 residues. Trimming removed 3 bases at V and 4 bases at J, with 13 bases between. Germline-derived CDR1 and CDR2 are DFQATT and SNEGSKA (reference sequence). The CDR3 protein is CSARGDLSYEQYF. CDR3 bases: TGCAGTGCTAGGGGCGACCTTTCTTACGAGCAGTACTTC.

This clonotype was detected once. The chain combines TRBV3-1 with TRBJ2-2, with 8 bases that match TRBD2. Losses at the gene ends were 3 bases for V and 4 bases for J; bases not matched to a gene: 16. CDR3 length equals 19 residues. Germline CDR1 and CDR2: LGHDT and YNNKEL (reference sequence). CDR3 protein: CASSQRNRAAGEITGELFF. The CDR3 DNA sequence: TGTGCCAGCAGCCAGAGGAACAGGGCAGCGGGAGAAATCACCGGGGAGCTGTTTTTT.

This sequence joins TRBV28 and TRBJ2-3; a weak D match, TRBD2 (6 bases). CDR1 MDHEN and CDR2 SYDVKM come from the germline V gene. There are 14 residues in the CDR3. Between the trimmed V and J ends, which lost 5 bases and 0 bases, there was a span of 9 bases. Here the CDR3 reads CASSIAVSTDTQYF. CDR3 DNA sequence: TGTGCCAGCAGTATAGCGGTTAGCACAGATACGCAGTATTTT.

This chain links TRBV27 with TRBJ1-1; D perhaps matches TRBD1 (5 bases). The CDR3 totals 14 residues. The V gene's germline CDR1 is MNHEY and CDR2 SMNVEV (reference sequence). V was shortened by 6 bases and J by 3 bases, with 14 bases between the two germline ends. CDR3 nucleotides: TGTGCCAGCAGCCCAGGGATGATCGACACTGAAGCTTTCTTT. Its protein is CASSPGMIDTEAFF.

The chain combines TRBV9 with TRBJ2-7; D ambiguous. CDR1 is SGDLS, CDR2 YYNGEE, per germline. The CDR3 extends over 15 amino acids. V lost 0 bases and J 3 bases, leaving 13 bases between the germline ends. For the CDR3, the DNA is TGTGCCAGCAGCGTAGACTATAACACAGACTACGAGCAGTACTTC. This codes for CASSVDYNTDYEQYF.

The sample holds one count of this clonotype. The CDR3 DNA follows: TGTGCCAGCACAGGTAACCCGAACGAGCAGTACTTC. This gives the protein CASTGNPNEQYF. The chain links TRBV5-4 to TRBJ2-7, with no clear D. The CDR3 has 12 amino acids. Looked up from germline, CDR1 is SGHNT and CDR2 is YYREEE (reference sequence). V was pared by 6 bases and J by 5 bases, with 12 bases between.